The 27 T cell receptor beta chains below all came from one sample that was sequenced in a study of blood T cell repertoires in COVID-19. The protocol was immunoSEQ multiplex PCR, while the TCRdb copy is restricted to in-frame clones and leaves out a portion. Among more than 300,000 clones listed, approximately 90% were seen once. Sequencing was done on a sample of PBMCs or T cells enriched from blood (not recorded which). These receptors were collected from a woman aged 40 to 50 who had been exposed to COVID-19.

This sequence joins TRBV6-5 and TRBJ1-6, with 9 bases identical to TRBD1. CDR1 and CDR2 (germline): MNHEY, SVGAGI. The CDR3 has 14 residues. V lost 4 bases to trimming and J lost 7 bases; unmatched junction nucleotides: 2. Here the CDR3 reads CASSSGQGNSPLHF. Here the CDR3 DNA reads TGTGCCAGCAGTTCCGGACAGGGGAATTCACCCCTCCACTTT.

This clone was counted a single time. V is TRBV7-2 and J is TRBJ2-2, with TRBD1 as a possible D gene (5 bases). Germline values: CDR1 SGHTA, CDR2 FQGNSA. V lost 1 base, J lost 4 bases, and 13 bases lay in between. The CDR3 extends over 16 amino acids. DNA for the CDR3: TGTGCCAGCAGCTTAGTAGTTGGCCAGGGCACCGGGGAGCTGTTTTTT. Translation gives CASSLVVGQGTGELFF.

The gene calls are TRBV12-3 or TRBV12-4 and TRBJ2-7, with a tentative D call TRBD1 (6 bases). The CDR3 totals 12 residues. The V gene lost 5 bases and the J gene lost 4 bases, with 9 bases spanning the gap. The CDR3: CASSKRGYEQYF. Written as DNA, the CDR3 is TGTGCCAGCAGTAAAAGGGGGTACGAGCAGTACTTC.

Here the CDR3 reads CASSQDLAGGLETQYF. The CDR3 bases are TGTGCCAGCAGCCAAGATTTAGCGGGGGGGCTGGAGACCCAGTACTTC. The chain has TRBV3-1 (or the pseudogene TRBV3-2) and TRBJ2-5; 11 positions agree with TRBD2. Germline V gene sequence: CDR1 LGHDT, CDR2 YNNKEL (reference sequence). The CDR3 extends over 16 amino acids. Trimming at V came to 0 bases and at J to 5 bases, leaving 5 bases not matched to a gene.

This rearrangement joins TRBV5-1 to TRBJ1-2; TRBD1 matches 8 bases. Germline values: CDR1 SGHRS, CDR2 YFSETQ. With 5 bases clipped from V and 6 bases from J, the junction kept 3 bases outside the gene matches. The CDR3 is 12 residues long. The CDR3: CASSKTGDGYTF. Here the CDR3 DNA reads TGCGCCAGCAGTAAGACAGGGGATGGCTACACCTTC. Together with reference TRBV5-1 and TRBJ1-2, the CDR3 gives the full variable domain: KAGVTQTPRYLIKTRGQQVTLSCSPISGHRSVSWYQQTPGQGLQFLFEYFSETQRNKGNFPGRFSGRQFSNSRSEMNVSTLELGDSALYLCASSKTGDGYTFGSGTRLTVV.

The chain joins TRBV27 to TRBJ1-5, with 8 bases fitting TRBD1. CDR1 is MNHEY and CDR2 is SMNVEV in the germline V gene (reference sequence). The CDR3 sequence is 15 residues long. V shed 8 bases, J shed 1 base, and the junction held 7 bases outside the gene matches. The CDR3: CASLPGQGSNQPQHF. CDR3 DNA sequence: TGTGCCAGCCTACCCGGACAGGGAAGCAATCAGCCCCAGCATTTT.

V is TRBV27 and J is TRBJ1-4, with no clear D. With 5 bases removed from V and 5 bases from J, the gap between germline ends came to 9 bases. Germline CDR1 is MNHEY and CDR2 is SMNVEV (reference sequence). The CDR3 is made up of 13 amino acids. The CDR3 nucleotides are TGTGCCAGCAGTCCTAACCTCAATGAAAAACTGTTTTTT. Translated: CASSPNLNEKLFF. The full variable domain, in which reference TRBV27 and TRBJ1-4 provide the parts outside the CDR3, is EAQVTQNPRYLITVTGKKLTVTCSQNMNHEYMSWYRQDPGLGLRQIYYSMNVEVTDKGDVPEGYKVSRKEKRNFPLILESPSPNQTSLYFCASSPNLNEKLFFGSGTQLSVL.

The CDR3 protein is CASSPGQGGSSYNSPLHF. CDR3 coding DNA: TGTGCCAGCAGCCCAGGACAGGGTGGAAGCTCCTATAATTCACCCCTCCACTTT. The chain carries TRBV7-9 and TRBJ1-6, with 8 bases identical to TRBD1. The germline CDR1 and CDR2 sequences are SEHNR and FQNEAQ (reference sequence). Losses at the gene ends were 5 bases for V and 0 bases for J; bases not matched to a gene: 9. The CDR3 totals 18 residues.

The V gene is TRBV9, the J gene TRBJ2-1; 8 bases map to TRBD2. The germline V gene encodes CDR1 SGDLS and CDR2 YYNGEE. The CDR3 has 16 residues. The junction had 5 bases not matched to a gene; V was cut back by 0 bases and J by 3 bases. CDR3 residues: CASSVGSSGIYNEQFF. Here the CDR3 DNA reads TGTGCCAGCAGCGTAGGGAGTAGCGGGATCTACAATGAGCAGTTCTTC.

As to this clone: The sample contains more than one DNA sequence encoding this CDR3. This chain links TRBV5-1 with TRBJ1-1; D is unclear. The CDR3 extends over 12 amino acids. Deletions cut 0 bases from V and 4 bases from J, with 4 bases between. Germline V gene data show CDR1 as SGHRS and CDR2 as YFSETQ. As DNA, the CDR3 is TGCGCCAGCAGCTTGGTATCCACTGAAGCTTTCTTT. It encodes CASSLVSTEAFF.

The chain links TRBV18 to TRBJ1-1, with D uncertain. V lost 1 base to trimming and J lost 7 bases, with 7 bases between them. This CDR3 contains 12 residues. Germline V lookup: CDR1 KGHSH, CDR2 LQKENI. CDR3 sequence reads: CASSPLTGEAFF. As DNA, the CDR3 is TGTGCCAGCTCACCACTAACGGGTGAAGCTTTCTTT.

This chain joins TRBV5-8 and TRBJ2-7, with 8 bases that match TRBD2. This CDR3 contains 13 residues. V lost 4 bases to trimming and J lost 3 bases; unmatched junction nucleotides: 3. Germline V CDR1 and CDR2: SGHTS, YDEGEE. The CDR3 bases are TGTGCCAGCAGCCGGGGGGGGCTCTACGAGCAGTACTTC. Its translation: CASSRGGLYEQYF. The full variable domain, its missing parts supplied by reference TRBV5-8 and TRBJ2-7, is EAGVTQSPTHLIKTRGQQATLRCSPISGHTSVYWYQQALGLGLQFLLWYDEGEERNRGNFPPRFSGRQFPNYSSELNVNALELEDSALYLCASSRGGLYEQYFGPGTRLTVT.

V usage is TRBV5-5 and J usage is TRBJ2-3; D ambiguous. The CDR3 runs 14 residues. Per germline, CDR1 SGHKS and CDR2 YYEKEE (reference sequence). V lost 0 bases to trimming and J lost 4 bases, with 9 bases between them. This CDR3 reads CASSLGRASDTQYF. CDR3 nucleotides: TGTGCCAGCAGCTTGGGGAGAGCGTCAGATACGCAGTATTTT.

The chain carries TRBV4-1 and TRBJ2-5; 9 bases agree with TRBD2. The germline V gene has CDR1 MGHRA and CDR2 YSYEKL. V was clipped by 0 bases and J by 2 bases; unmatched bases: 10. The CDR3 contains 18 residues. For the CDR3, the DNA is TGCGCCAGCAGCCAAGAGGATAACGTAGCGGGAGAGCAAGAGACCCAGTACTTC. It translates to CASSQEDNVAGEQETQYF.

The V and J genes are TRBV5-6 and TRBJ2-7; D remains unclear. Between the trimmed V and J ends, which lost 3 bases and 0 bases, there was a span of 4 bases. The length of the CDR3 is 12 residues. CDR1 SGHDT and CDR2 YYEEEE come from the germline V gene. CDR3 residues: CASSSISYEQYF. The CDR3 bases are TGTGCCAGCAGCTCAATCTCCTACGAGCAGTACTTC.

The CDR3 DNA reads as TGTGCCAGCTCACGGGACAGGGGAGGGGACACTGAAGCTTTCTTT. This translates into CASSRDRGGDTEAFF. This chain joins TRBV18 and TRBJ1-1; 10 bases fit TRBD1. CDR1 and CDR2 (germline): KGHSH, LQKENI. The J segment lost 3 bases and the V segment lost 4 bases, leaving 5 bases of the junction unmatched. The CDR3 contains 15 residues.

The CDR3 DNA reads TGTGCCAGCAGTAGCCACGACAGTGGCTATGGCTACACCTTC. This translates into CASSSHDSGYGYTF. The rearrangement joins TRBV28 to TRBJ1-2; tentatively, D is TRBD1 (5 bases). This CDR3 spans 14 amino acids. The V gene lost 5 bases and the J gene lost 4 bases, with 14 bases spanning the gap. Germline CDR1 MDHEN, CDR2 SYDVKM.

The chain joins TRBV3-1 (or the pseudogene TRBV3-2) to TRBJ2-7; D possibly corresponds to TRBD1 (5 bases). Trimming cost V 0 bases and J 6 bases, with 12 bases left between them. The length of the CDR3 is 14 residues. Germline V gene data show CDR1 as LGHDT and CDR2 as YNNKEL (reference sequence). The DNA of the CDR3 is TGTGCCAGCAGCCAAGACAGGGTGAAACGCGAGCAGTACTTC. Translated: CASSQDRVKREQYF.

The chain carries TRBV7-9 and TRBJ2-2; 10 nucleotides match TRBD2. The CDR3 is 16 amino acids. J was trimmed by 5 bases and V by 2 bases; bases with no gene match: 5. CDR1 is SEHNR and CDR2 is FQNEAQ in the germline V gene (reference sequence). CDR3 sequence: CASSLRLAGGTGELFF. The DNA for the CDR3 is TGTGCCAGCAGCTTACGACTAGCGGGTGGGACCGGGGAGCTGTTTTTT.

CDR3 protein: CASSPHRKTNSPLHF. The CDR3 nucleotides read TGTGCCAGTAGTCCCCACAGGAAAACGAATTCACCCCTCCACTTT. This rearrangement joins TRBV19 to TRBJ1-6; perhaps TRBD1 as D (5 bases). This CDR3 contains 15 residues. CDR1 LNHDA and CDR2 SQIVND come from the germline V gene (reference sequence). The V and J ends lost 5 bases and 7 bases respectively, with 15 bases between them.

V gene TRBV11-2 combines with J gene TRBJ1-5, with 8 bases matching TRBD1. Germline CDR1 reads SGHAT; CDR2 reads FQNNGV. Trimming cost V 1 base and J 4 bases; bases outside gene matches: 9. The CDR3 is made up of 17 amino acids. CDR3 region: CASSLGPWTGWNQPQHF. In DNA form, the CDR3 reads TGTGCCAGCAGCTTAGGTCCCTGGACAGGGTGGAATCAGCCCCAGCATTTT.

The CDR3 DNA reads as TGCGCCAGCAGCCCCCTAACTAGCGGGAGTCCAGATACGCAGTATTTT. Translation gives CASSPLTSGSPDTQYF. The rearrangement links TRBV5-1 to TRBJ2-3; 11 bases are a match to TRBD2. Germline V gene sequence: CDR1 SGHRS, CDR2 YFSETQ. V trimming: 4 bases; J trimming: 4 bases; junction bases outside the gene matches: 8. CDR3 length: 16 residues.

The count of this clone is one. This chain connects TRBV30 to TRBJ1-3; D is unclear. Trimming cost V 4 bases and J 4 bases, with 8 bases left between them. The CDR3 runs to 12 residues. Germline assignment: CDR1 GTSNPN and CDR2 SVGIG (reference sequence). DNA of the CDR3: TGTGCCTGGACCATAGCGGGAAACACCATATATTTT. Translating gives CAWTIAGNTIYF. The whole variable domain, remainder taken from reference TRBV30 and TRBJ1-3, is SQTIHQWPATLVQPVGSPLSLECTVEGTSNPNLYWYRQAAGRGLQLLFYSVGIGQISSEVPQNLSASRPQDRQFILSSKKLLLSDSGFYLCAWTIAGNTIYFGEGSWLTVV.

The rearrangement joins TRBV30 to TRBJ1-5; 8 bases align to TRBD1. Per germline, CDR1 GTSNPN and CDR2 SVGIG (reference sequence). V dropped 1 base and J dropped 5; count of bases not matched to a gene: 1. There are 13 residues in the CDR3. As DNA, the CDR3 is TGTGCCTGGAGTGACAGGGGGGATCAGCCCCAGCATTTT. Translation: CAWSDRGDQPQHF.

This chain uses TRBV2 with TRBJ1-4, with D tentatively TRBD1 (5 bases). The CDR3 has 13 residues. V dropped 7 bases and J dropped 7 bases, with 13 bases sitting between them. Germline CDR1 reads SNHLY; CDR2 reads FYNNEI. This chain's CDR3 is CASKSGSGEKLFF. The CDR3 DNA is TGTGCCAGCAAATCAGGGTCGGGTGAAAAACTGTTTTTT.

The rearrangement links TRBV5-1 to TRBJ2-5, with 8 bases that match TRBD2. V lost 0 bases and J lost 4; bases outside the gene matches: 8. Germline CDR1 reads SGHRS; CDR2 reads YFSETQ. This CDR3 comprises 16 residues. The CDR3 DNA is TGCGCCAGCAGCTTGGGATTAAGCGGGAGAGGAGAGACCCAGTACTTC. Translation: CASSLGLSGRGETQYF. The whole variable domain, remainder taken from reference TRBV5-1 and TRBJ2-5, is KAGVTQTPRYLIKTRGQQVTLSCSPISGHRSVSWYQQTPGQGLQFLFEYFSETQRNKGNFPGRFSGRQFSNSRSEMNVSTLELGDSALYLCASSLGLSGRGETQYFGPGTRLLVL.

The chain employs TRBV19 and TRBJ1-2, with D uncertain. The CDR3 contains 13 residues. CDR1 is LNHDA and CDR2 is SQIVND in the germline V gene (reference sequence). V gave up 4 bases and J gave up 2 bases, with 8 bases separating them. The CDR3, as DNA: TGTGCCAGTAGTAGATCCGGGAACTATGGCTACACCTTC. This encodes CASSRSGNYGYTF.